A selection of T cell receptor beta chains follows, all from one sample in a study of CD8 T cells in ankylosing spondylitis. In TCRdb, the 5' RACE reads were re-called with MiXCR into one record per CDR3 protein. Of some 130,000 distinct CDR3 sequences listed, around 6.6% were seen once; the top ten hold around 11%. Sequences were obtained from blood, either unsorted or a sorted T cell fraction (not recorded which). These receptors were obtained from a female donor with ankylosing spondylitis or in good health (not recorded which). Both conserved end residues are part of each CDR3. D genes are given only for firm matches. The size entry is marked missing in some rows and otherwise reads once, few, many or a size class.

D gene	clone size	V gene	J gene	CDR3 protein
TRBD1	-	TRBV4-1	TRBJ1-4	CASSQETRTGRDEKLFF
TRBD2	many	TRBV5-1	TRBJ2-3	CASSLTGTSGLDTQYF
TRBD1	many	TRBV20-1	TRBJ1-6	CSARARTGTGDSPLHF
TRBD2	many	TRBV10-3	TRBJ2-3	CATRGLAGAPTDTQYF
-	many	TRBV7-2	TRBJ2-1	CASSSQGRGSLNEQFF
TRBD1	many	TRBV20-1	TRBJ1-5	CSAKTGAQPQHF
TRBD1	many	TRBV11-2	TRBJ2-7	CASSLKGRGYYSYEQYF
-	many	TRBV6-5	TRBJ2-2	CASSYSFTGELFF
-	many	TRBV4-1	TRBJ1-5	CASSQDPDSGQPQHF
-	few	TRBV3-1	TRBJ2-7	CATSSSNSPSYEQYF
-	many	TRBV5-1	TRBJ2-2	CASSFGQGYTGELFF
TRBD1	many	TRBV25-1	TRBJ1-5	CASRGQGDQPQHF
-	-	TRBV10-3	TRBJ2-7	CAIRGGLDSYEQYF
-	many	TRBV4-2	TRBJ1-2	CASSQADRQLNYGYTF
-	many	TRBV12-3/TRBV12-4	TRBJ2-1	CASSRLGGNEQFF
TRBD1	many	TRBV7-2	TRBJ2-7	CASSLGRGYEQYF
-	many	TRBV5-1	TRBJ2-2	CASSLDVRNTGELFF
-	many	TRBV27	TRBJ1-5	CASSLNSGMYQPQHF
TRBD1	many	TRBV20-1	TRBJ1-5	CSAREDRSQPQHF
-	many	TRBV20-1	TRBJ1-2	CSARDSGEGYTF
TRBD1	-	TRBV30	TRBJ1-5	CAWSEDRNQPQHF
-	many	TRBV5-1	TRBJ2-1	CASSIDSHNEQFF
TRBD2	many	TRBV20-1	TRBJ2-3	CSGQRGGDTQYF
-	many	TRBV24-1	TRBJ2-2	CATAGHGGADTGELFF
-	few	TRBV18	TRBJ1-2	CASSPKPPQGMDGYTF
-	many	TRBV12-3/TRBV12-4	TRBJ1-6	CASGPGNSPLHF
-	few	TRBV20-1	TRBJ2-5	CSASLWDSAAQETQYF
TRBD1	many	TRBV15	TRBJ2-2	CATSRAFGTGNSGELFF
-	many	TRBV7-2	TRBJ2-3	CASSLTAGGGDTQYF
-	many	TRBV5-1	TRBJ1-1	CASSQMQGQIEAFF
TRBD1	many	TRBV12-3/TRBV12-4	TRBJ1-3	CASSSTGGGNTIYF
-	many	TRBV7-9	TRBJ2-5	CASSLSSRLVGQETQYF
-	many	TRBV5-1	TRBJ2-7	CASSAGLTDNEQYF
-	many	TRBV12-3/TRBV12-4	TRBJ2-2	CASSLRGVKTGELFF
TRBD2	many	TRBV5-1	TRBJ2-5	CASSLEGLAHETQYF
-	many	TRBV7-2	TRBJ2-5	CASSLAITQYF
-	many	TRBV15	TRBJ2-5	CATSRDMETQYF
-	-	TRBV7-6	TRBJ2-5	CASSRGPDGETQYF
-	many	TRBV6-2/TRBV6-3	TRBJ1-2	CASKRQTNYGYTF
-	-	TRBV7-2	TRBJ2-3	CASSPRAPATQYF
-	many	TRBV12-3/TRBV12-4	TRBJ2-7	CASSLVNRFDEQYF
TRBD2	many	TRBV4-1	TRBJ2-1	CASSQGGLAGYNEQFF
TRBD1	many	TRBV20-1	TRBJ2-3	CSATRGRGTDTQYF
-	many	TRBV4-1	TRBJ2-2	CASSQVPTEINTGELFF
-	many	TRBV12-3/TRBV12-4	TRBJ1-1	CASTLRRENTEAFF
TRBD1	many	TRBV7-8	TRBJ2-1	CASSTDRGWEQFF
-	many	TRBV4-3	TRBJ2-7	CASSQDRNRRTGEQYF
-	-	TRBV27	TRBJ1-2	CANSRDRANYGYTF
-	many	TRBV15	TRBJ2-1	CATSRSGTTNEQFF
-	few	TRBV4-2	TRBJ1-5	CASSQDIGGGNQPQHF
TRBD1	many	TRBV7-9	TRBJ1-1	CASSHRDSMNTEAFF
-	-	TRBV4-3	TRBJ1-1	CASSRLGQRSMTEAFF
-	many	TRBV5-1	TRBJ2-1	CASSFEGGYNEQFF
-	many	TRBV5-1	TRBJ2-5	CASNPGHTQETQYF
-	many	TRBV4-1	TRBJ1-5	CASSPSTGTQQPQHF
TRBD1	many	TRBV25-1	TRBJ2-7	CASSEPTGGTYEQYF
TRBD1	many	TRBV12-3/TRBV12-4	TRBJ2-1	CASSPTGRTYNEQFF
-	many	TRBV10-3	TRBJ1-2	CAISERTAEQYGYTF
-	many	TRBV5-1	TRBJ1-1	CASSLGVTEAFF